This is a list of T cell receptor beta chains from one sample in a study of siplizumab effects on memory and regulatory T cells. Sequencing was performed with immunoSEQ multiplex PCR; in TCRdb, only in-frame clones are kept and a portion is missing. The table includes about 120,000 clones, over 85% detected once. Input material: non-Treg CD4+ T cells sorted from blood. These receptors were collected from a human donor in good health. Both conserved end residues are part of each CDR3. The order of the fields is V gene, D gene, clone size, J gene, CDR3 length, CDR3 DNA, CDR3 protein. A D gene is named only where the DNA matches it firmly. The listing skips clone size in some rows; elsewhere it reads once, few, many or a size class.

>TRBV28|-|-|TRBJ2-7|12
TGTGCCAGCAGTTTCCCCGGGGAGGCCCCCTACTTC
CASSFPGEAPYF
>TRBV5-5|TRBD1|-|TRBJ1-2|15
TGTGCCAGCAGCCGTCCGGGACAGGGGCGCTATGGCTACACCTTC
CASSRPGQGRYGYTF
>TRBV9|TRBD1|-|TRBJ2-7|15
TGTGCCAGCAGCGCCAGACAGGGTATGGGCTACGAGCAGTACTTC
CASSARQGMGYEQYF
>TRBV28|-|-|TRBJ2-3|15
TGTGCCAGCAGCATCACCCGCCGGGGCACAGATACGCAGTATTTT
CASSITRRGTDTQYF
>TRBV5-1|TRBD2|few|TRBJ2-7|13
TGCGCCAGCAGCTTCGGGGGGGCGGTCGAGCAGTACTTC
CASSFGGAVEQYF
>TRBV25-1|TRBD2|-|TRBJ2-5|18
TGTGCCAGCGGCCGCAGGACTAGCGGGGGGACTCGGTTGGAGACCCAGTACTTC
CASGRRTSGGTRLETQYF
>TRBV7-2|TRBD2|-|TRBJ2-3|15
TGTGCCAGCAGTTTAGCGGGGGGAATCACAGATACGCAGTATTTT
CASSLAGGITDTQYF
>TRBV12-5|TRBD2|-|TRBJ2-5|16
TGTGCTAGTGGTTCGGGGGCTAGCGGGGCACAAGAGACCCAGTACTTC
CASGSGASGAQETQYF
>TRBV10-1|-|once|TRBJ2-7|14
TGCGCCAGCAGTGAGTCCGTGGGGGGGGGCTTACAGTACTTC
CASSESVGGGLQYF
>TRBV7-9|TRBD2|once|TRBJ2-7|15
TGTGCCAGCAGTTTGACTAGCGGGGGTGGCTACGAGCAGTACTTC
CASSLTSGGGYEQYF
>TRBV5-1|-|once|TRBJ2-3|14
TGCGCCAGCAGCTTGGACGGCGAGGTGGGTACGCAGTATTTT
CASSLDGEVGTQYF
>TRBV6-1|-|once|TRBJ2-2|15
TGTGCCAGCACCCCCCCGGGGGCCCTCGCCGGGGAGCTGTTTTTT
CASTPPGALAGELFF
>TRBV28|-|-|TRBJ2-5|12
TGTGCCAGCAGTGAGGGGCAAGAGACCCAGTACTTC
CASSEGQETQYF
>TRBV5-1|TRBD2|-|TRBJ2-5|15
TGCGCCAGCAGCCGGGGACTAGCGGCACAAGAGACCCAGTACTTC
CASSRGLAAQETQYF
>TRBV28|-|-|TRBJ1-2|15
TGTGCCAGCAGACCCACAGGGACAATCCCTATGGGCTACACCTTC
CASRPTGTIPMGYTF
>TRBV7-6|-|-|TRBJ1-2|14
TGTGCCAGCAGCTTGGCGGGACGGAACTATGGCTACACCTTC
CASSLAGRNYGYTF
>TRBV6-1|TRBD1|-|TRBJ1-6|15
TGTGCCAGCACCTGGGGGGGGGACAGGGCTTCACCCCTCCACTTT
CASTWGGDRASPLHF
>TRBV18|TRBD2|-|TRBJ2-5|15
TGTGCCAGCTCACCGTTAGCGGGGGGACAAGAGACCCAGTACTTC
CASSPLAGGQETQYF